This T cell receptor beta chain was captured by sequencing in a study of cytomegalovirus exposure and HLA in healthy donors. In the study overall: Of all 400 or so donors who were genotyped, 70% to 85% belonged to the Caucasian-associated ancestry cluster. Broader study findings: Investigators reported fewer than 200 TCR beta chains as tied to cytomegalovirus. V- and J-gene trimming in TCR beta was tied to a missense DCLRE1C variant by an analysis performed later.

With regard to this clone: The target antigen is unknown.

V was pared by 7 bases and J by 13 bases, with 17 bases between. CDR3 length: 13 residues. Germline V CDR1 and CDR2: SNHLY, FYNNEI. The PCR employed 60 Vbeta primers together with 13 Jbeta primers. The assay was immunoSEQ multiplex PCR, and TCRdb's table has in-frame clones only and misses some. The sample yields 65,000 to 90,000 clones, 72% seen once. This cohort consisted of healthy bone marrow donors. The chain carries TRBV2 and TRBJ1-6; D gene ambiguous. This clonotype originated in a middle-aged woman in good health and CMV-seropositive. Sequencing was carried out using PBMCs. For the CDR3, the DNA is TGTGCCAGCAACGCCGGGAGCCCCCAGCCCCTCCACTTT. Its protein is CASNAGSPQPLHF.